A single sample gave rise to the 29 T cell receptor beta chains below, sequenced in a study of immune evolution from preneoplasia to lung adenocarcinoma. Clones were read by immunoSEQ multiplex PCR, and TCRdb kept only the in-frame ones, dropping some. This table holds 10,000 to 14,000 clones, 86% found once. The sample consisted of FFPE invasive lung adenocarcinoma tissue. The origin of the receptors is a person aged 65 to 85 with invasive lung adenocarcinoma.

The CDR3 DNA is TGCAGCGTACCGGACAGGGGCGCACCTAATGAGCAGTTCTTC. Amino acids: CSVPDRGAPNEQFF. V and J are TRBV29-1 and TRBJ2-1; 9 positions agree with TRBD1. Germline CDR1 and CDR2: SQVTM and ANQGSEA. This CDR3 has 14 residues. Trimming removed 6 bases from V and 7 bases from J; junction bases left unmatched: 10.

V gene TRBV28 combines with J gene TRBJ2-3, with D unclear. The CDR3 loop spans 14 amino acids. The ends were cut back, 3 bases at V and 0 bases at J, with 7 bases in the middle. The germline V gene encodes CDR1 MDHEN and CDR2 SYDVKM. CDR3 coding DNA: TGTGCCAGCAGTTTGTCAACTAGCACAGATACGCAGTATTTT. Encoded protein: CASSLSTSTDTQYF.

This chain links TRBV7-9 with TRBJ1-5, with D tentatively TRBD1 (5 bases). CDR3 length equals 15 residues. Per the germline V gene, CDR1 is SEHNR and CDR2 is FQNEAQ (reference sequence). V shed 3 bases and J shed 3 bases, with 12 bases lying between them. CDR3 DNA sequence: TGTGCCAGCAGCTTTGGGGACGGTATCAATCAGCCCCAGCATTTT. This gives the protein CASSFGDGINQPQHF.

This sequence joins TRBV6-1 and TRBJ2-7; the D is unclear. This CDR3 spans 13 amino acids. CDR1 MNHNS and CDR2 SASEGT come from the germline V gene. Trimming pared 1 base from V and 4 bases from J, leaving 8 bases between. Here the CDR3 reads CASSEGTPYEQYF. The CDR3 DNA follows: TGTGCCAGCAGTGAAGGTACACCATACGAGCAGTACTTC.

This chain uses TRBV5-4 with TRBJ2-5, with a possible D match to TRBD1 (5 bases). The CDR3 has 15 residues. Germline V lookup: CDR1 SGHNT, CDR2 YYREEE (reference sequence). Trimming took off 4 bases at V and 5 bases at J, with 18 bases between the two ends. The CDR3 DNA sequence: TGTGCCAGCAGCCCTAAGCAGGGCTTTTGGGAGACCCAGTACTTC. It encodes CASSPKQGFWETQYF. The full variable domain, its missing parts supplied by reference TRBV5-4 and TRBJ2-5, is ETGVTQSPTHLIKTRGQQVTLRCSSQSGHNTVSWYQQALGQGPQFIFQYYREEENGRGNFPPRFSGLQFPNYSSELNVNALELDDSALYLCASSPKQGFWETQYFGPGTRLLVL.

The rearrangement joins TRBV30 to TRBJ2-2; the match to TRBD2 covers 7 bases. This CDR3 comprises 14 residues. The germline CDR1 and CDR2 sequences are GTSNPN and SVGIG (reference sequence). Trimming at V came to 0 bases and at J to 7 bases, leaving 5 bases not matched to a gene. The chain's CDR3 is CAWSVSGVGGELFF. The CDR3 DNA follows: TGTGCCTGGAGTGTAAGCGGGGTCGGCGGGGAGCTGTTTTTT.

The chain uses TRBV11-1 and TRBJ2-7; 8 bases line up with TRBD2. Looked up from germline, CDR1 is SGHAT and CDR2 is FQDESV (reference sequence). J gave up 1 base and V 3 bases, and 5 bases lay outside the gene matches. The CDR3 sequence is 15 residues long. The CDR3 loop reads CASSFRGGASYEQYF. DNA for the CDR3: TGTGCCAGCAGCTTCCGGGGGGGCGCATCCTACGAGCAGTACTTC.

The chain is built from TRBV6-1 and TRBJ1-1, with no clear D. The CDR3 length is 12 residues. CDR1 MNHNS and CDR2 SASEGT come from the germline V gene. V lost 8 bases and J 4 bases, leaving 11 bases between the germline ends. Here the CDR3 DNA reads TGTGCCAGCGCGGAGGGTCGCACTGAAGCTTTCTTT. It codes for CASAEGRTEAFF.

This clone was seen once. The rearrangement uses TRBV28 and TRBJ1-5; D is unclear. Trimming took 5 bases from V and 4 from J, leaving 9 bases between them. Looked up from germline, CDR1 is MDHEN and CDR2 is SYDVKM. This CDR3 is 13 amino acids long. The DNA for the CDR3 is TGTGCCAGCAGTGTGGACGGGAATCAGCCCCAGCATTTT. Encoded protein: CASSVDGNQPQHF.

A single count supports this clone. The chain has TRBV28 and TRBJ1-5; TRBD1 aligns across 7 bases. The CDR3 consists of 17 residues. Trimming cost V 5 bases and J 2 bases; bases outside gene matches: 12. The V gene's germline CDR1 is MDHEN and CDR2 SYDVKM. The CDR3 reads CASSALTFTGGNQPQHF. The CDR3 DNA reads as TGTGCCAGCAGTGCCCTAACCTTTACAGGGGGCAATCAGCCCCAGCATTTT.

This clone appeared a single time. This chain connects TRBV18 to TRBJ1-4; 10 bases align to TRBD1. The CDR3 is 14 amino acids. The J segment lost 6 bases and the V segment lost 3 bases, leaving 1 base of the junction unmatched. CDR1 KGHSH and CDR2 LQKENI come from the germline V gene. The CDR3 DNA reads TGTGCCAGCTCACCCGGGACAGGGGATGAAAAACTGTTTTTT. It codes for CASSPGTGDEKLFF.

V usage is TRBV6-5 and J usage is TRBJ1-3; D is ambiguous. CDR1 and CDR2 (germline): MNHEY, SVGAGI. V lost 0 bases and J lost 4, with 13 bases in between. The CDR3 runs 16 residues. The CDR3 here is CASSYSGLGKGNTIYF. DNA of the CDR3: TGTGCCAGCAGTTACTCGGGCTTGGGGAAGGGAAACACCATATATTTT.

CDR3 DNA sequence: TGTGCCAGCAGCCAAGATTCTCGCACAGGCGGCTACACCTTC. Its translation: CASSQDSRTGGYTF. This chain links TRBV14 with TRBJ1-2; TRBD1 might be the D (5 bases). The CDR3 covers 14 residues. Trimming shortened V by 0 bases and J by 8 bases, and 13 bases separated the two germline ends. CDR1 and CDR2 from the germline V gene are SGHDN and FVKESK.

This chain connects TRBV21-1 to TRBJ1-1; no check of the table's D call, TRBD1, against the DNA was made. TRBV21-1 counts as a pseudogene. CDR3 length equals 14 residues. The CDR3 bases are TGTGCCAGCAGCAAAGAAGGGACAGGAGCTGAAGCTTTCTTT. It translates to CASSKEGTGAEAFF.

This rearrangement joins TRBV11-2 to TRBJ2-2; D gene unclear. V lost 4 bases to trimming and J lost 3 bases, with 3 bases between them. Germline CDR1 SGHAT, CDR2 FQNNGV. The CDR3 sequence is 12 residues long. Written as DNA, the CDR3 is TGTGCCAGCAGCTCCGACACCGGGGAGCTGTTTTTT. Protein: CASSSDTGELFF.

The J gene is TRBJ2-5, the V gene TRBV25-1; D gene uncertain. The CDR3 runs to 11 residues. V was cut by 0 bases and J by 5 bases, with 1 base left in between. Per germline, CDR1 MGHDK and CDR2 SYGVNS. In DNA, the CDR3 is TGTGCCAGCAGTGAATATGAGACCCAGTACTTC. It yields the protein CASSEYETQYF.

The chain has TRBV14 and TRBJ2-7; D is possibly TRBD1 (5 bases). This CDR3 is built from 13 residues. The V end was cut by 5 bases, the J end by 2 bases, with 10 bases between. Germline CDR1 SGHDN, CDR2 FVKESK. The CDR3 region has the DNA TGTGCCAGCAGCAAGACAGTACCCTACGAGCAGTACTTC. Its translation is CASSKTVPYEQYF. Based on the CDR3 plus reference TRBV14 and TRBJ2-7, the full variable domain is EAGVTQFPSHSVIEKGQTVTLRCDPISGHDNLYWYRRVMGKEIKFLLHFVKESKQDESGMPNNRFLAERTGGTYSTLKVQPAELEDSGVYFCASSKTVPYEQYFGPGTRLTVT.

The J gene is TRBJ2-5, the V gene TRBV18; TRBD2 matches at 7 bases. The CDR3 spans 16 residues. Germline V gene data show CDR1 as KGHSH and CDR2 as LQKENI. V was pared by 5 bases and J by 7 bases, with 16 bases of the junction left unmatched. CDR3 region: CASSSGTTPREGTQYF. The CDR3, as DNA: TGTGCCAGCTCATCGGGGACTACCCCCCGAGAGGGGACCCAGTACTTC.

This clone appeared a single time. The chain joins TRBV28 to TRBJ2-5; 9 bases fit TRBD1. From germline, CDR1 is MDHEN and CDR2 SYDVKM. Trimming removed 5 bases from V and 3 bases from J; junction bases left unmatched: 4. This CDR3 spans 14 amino acids. The CDR3 sequence is CASSRRTGEETQYF. The CDR3 nucleotides read TGTGCCAGCAGTAGGAGGACAGGGGAAGAGACCCAGTACTTC.

V usage is TRBV9 and J usage is TRBJ2-7; 7 nucleotides line up with TRBD2. Looked up from germline, CDR1 is SGDLS and CDR2 is YYNGEE. CDR3 length: 15 residues. Losses at the gene ends were 0 bases for V and 1 base for J; bases not matched to a gene: 4. The CDR3 sequence is CASSVDISGSYEQYF. As DNA, the CDR3 is TGTGCCAGCAGCGTAGATATTAGCGGGTCCTACGAGCAGTACTTC.

This sequence joins TRBV9 and TRBJ2-7; D perhaps matches TRBD2 (6 bases). Trimming cost V 7 bases and J 6 bases, with 14 bases left between them. The CDR3 length is 12 residues. Germline values: CDR1 SGDLS, CDR2 YYNGEE. The CDR3 DNA is TGTGCCAGCTCCAGGGAGGCTGGCGAGCAGTACTTC. It is translated as CASSREAGEQYF.

The V and J genes are TRBV18 and TRBJ1-4; D gene ambiguous. Trimming removed 4 bases from V and 0 bases from J, with 12 bases in between. Germline V gene data show CDR1 as KGHSH and CDR2 as LQKENI. The CDR3 length is 16 residues. CDR3 DNA sequence: TGTGCCAGCTCACGACCTTATGGAGCAACTAATGAAAAACTGTTTTTT. Residues: CASSRPYGATNEKLFF.

V usage is TRBV5-1 and J usage is TRBJ1-3; D unclear. Trimming removed 0 bases from V and 4 bases from J, with 14 bases in between. Germline CDR1 and CDR2: SGHRS and YFSETQ. CDR3 size: 16 residues. The CDR3 coding sequence is TGCGCCAGCAGCTTGGAGAGTCTCGGGAGGGGAAACACCATATATTTT. It codes for CASSLESLGRGNTIYF.

The V gene is TRBV7-9, the J gene TRBJ2-3, with a tentative D call TRBD1 (6 bases). The ends were cut back, 3 bases at V and 0 bases at J, with 10 bases in the middle. There are 15 residues in the CDR3. CDR1 is SEHNR and CDR2 is FQNEAQ in the germline V gene (reference sequence). CDR3 in amino acids: CASSLWTASTDTQYF. The CDR3, as DNA: TGTGCCAGCAGCTTGTGGACAGCTAGCACAGATACGCAGTATTTT. The whole variable domain, filled in from reference TRBV7-9 and TRBJ2-3, reads DTGVSQNPRHKITKRGQNVTFRCDPISEHNRLYWYRQTLGQGPEFLTYFQNEAQLEKSRLLSDRFSAERPKGSFSTLEIQRTEQGDSAMYLCASSLWTASTDTQYFGPGTRLTVL.

The V gene is TRBV6-6, the J gene TRBJ2-5, with D perhaps TRBD1 (5 bases). Germline CDR1 reads MNHNY; CDR2 reads SVGAGI (reference sequence). CDR3 size: 12 residues. V was cut by 7 bases and J by 5 bases, with 11 bases left in between. CDR3 bases: TGTGCCAGCAACCAGCCAGGGGAGACCCAGTACTTC. This sequence encodes CASNQPGETQYF.

The genes are TRBV5-6 and TRBJ2-2, with 10 bases that match TRBD1. CDR3 length: 17 residues. From germline, CDR1 is SGHDT and CDR2 YYEEEE. V shed 4 bases and J 3 bases; nucleotides not matched to a gene: 9. CDR3 sequence: CASSPRQGAIDTGELFF. The CDR3 DNA is TGTGCCAGCAGCCCACGACAGGGGGCAATAGACACCGGGGAGCTGTTTTTT.

The gene calls are TRBV30 and TRBJ1-5; D not certain. CDR3 length: 13 residues. Trimming shortened V by 1 base and J by 1 base, and 5 bases separated the two germline ends. Germline V gene data show CDR1 as GTSNPN and CDR2 as SVGIG (reference sequence). CDR3 DNA: TGTGCCTGGAGTGGGGGAAGCAATCAGCCCCAGCATTTT. This sequence encodes CAWSGGSNQPQHF.

The chain carries TRBV5-4 and TRBJ2-5; possibly TRBD1 for D (6 bases). The germline CDR1 and CDR2 sequences are SGHNT and YYREEE (reference sequence). V was pared by 4 bases and J by 1 base, with 17 bases between. CDR3 length: 16 amino acids. The CDR3 region is CASSQDLLDSQETQYF. The CDR3 DNA follows: TGTGCCAGCAGCCAGGATTTATTGGACAGCCAAGAGACCCAGTACTTC.

This rearrangement joins TRBV10-2 to TRBJ2-7; 7 bases map to TRBD1. Per germline, CDR1 WSHSY and CDR2 SAAADI. With V trimmed by 5 bases and J by 2 bases, 9 bases remained unmatched. This CDR3 region has 15 residues. In nucleotides, the CDR3 is TGCGCCAGCAGTTTCACAGGGGATTCCGCCTACGAGCAGTACTTC. Translating gives CASSFTGDSAYEQYF.